A selection of T cell receptor beta chains follows, all from one sample in a study of blood T cell repertoires in COVID-19. This table comes from immunoSEQ multiplex PCR, and its TCRdb copy is limited to in-frame clones, with some not included. The table shows 200,000 to 250,000 clones, with around 90% occurring only once. Sequenced input: peripheral blood. The receptors come from a man between 60 and 75 years old who had recovered from COVID-19. Both conserved end residues are part of each CDR3. A D gene is named only where the DNA matches it firmly. Clone size is given for some rows only: seen once, a few or many times, or a class if the clone is expanded.

D gene	V gene	J gene	clone size	CDR3 DNA	CDR3 protein
TRBD1	TRBV6-5	TRBJ2-1	-	TGTGCCAGCATGGGACAGGGGTCTGAGCAGTTCTTC	CASMGQGSEQFF
TRBD1	TRBV5-1	TRBJ1-4	-	TGCGCCAGCAGCTTGATGGGACAGGGGAGTGAAAAACTGTTTTTT	CASSLMGQGSEKLFF
TRBD2	TRBV6-5	TRBJ2-7	-	TGTGCCAGCAGTTACCGGGCTAGCGGCTCCTACGAGCAGTACTTC	CASSYRASGSYEQYF
TRBD2	TRBV11-3	TRBJ2-3	-	TGTGCCAGCAGCCCCAGCGGGAGGGACACAGATACGCAGTATTTT	CASSPSGRDTDTQYF
TRBD1	TRBV7-3	TRBJ2-3	-	TGTGCCAGCAGCGCCGACAGGGGCACAGATACGCAGTATTTT	CASSADRGTDTQYF
-	TRBV7-3	TRBJ2-1	-	TGTGCCAGCAGCCTCCTGGGGGCAGCAGTTTACAATGAGCAGTTCTTC	CASSLLGAAVYNEQFF
-	TRBV6-1	TRBJ1-5	-	TGTGCCAGCAGTGAAGCGGCAGTATTTGATAGCAATCAGCCCCAGCATTTT	CASSEAAVFDSNQPQHF
-	TRBV28	TRBJ2-7	-	TGTGCCAGCAGTACTACAGGGAATAACCCCTACGAGCAGTACTTC	CASSTTGNNPYEQYF
-	TRBV7-2	TRBJ2-1	-	TGTGCCAGCAGCCCGGACAGAAATTCCTACAATGAGCAGTTCTTC	CASSPDRNSYNEQFF
TRBD2	TRBV11-2	TRBJ2-7	once	TGTGCCAGCAGCTCCCAGCGGGGGGGTGCCTACGAGCAGTACTTC	CASSSQRGGAYEQYF
-	TRBV2	TRBJ2-2	-	TGTGCCAGCGGGCAGGGTTTCGGGGAGCTGTTTTTT	CASGQGFGELFF
TRBD2	TRBV9	TRBJ2-7	-	TGTGCCAGCAGCGTAGAACCTAGCGGAGACTACGAGCAGTACTTC	CASSVEPSGDYEQYF
TRBD1	TRBV24-1	TRBJ2-1	-	TGTGCCACCAGTGAATCGGACAGGGCCCGAGTCAATGAGCAGTTCTTC	CATSESDRARVNEQFF
TRBD2	TRBV6-5	TRBJ2-7	-	TGTGCCAGCAGCCGTAGCGGGAGGGGGGTCTACGAGCAGTACTTC	CASSRSGRGVYEQYF
TRBD1	TRBV7-2	TRBJ2-7	few	TGTGCCAGCAGCCTGGGACAGGGGAGCTCCTACGAGCAGTACTTC	CASSLGQGSSYEQYF
TRBD1	TRBV6-1	TRBJ2-7	-	TGTGCCAGCCGGTACGGGACAGGAAGGGCCGAGCAGTACTTC	CASRYGTGRAEQYF
TRBD2	TRBV27	TRBJ2-3	-	TGTGCCAGCGTCAGACCAATCCCAGCGGGAGTAGGAATAGACACAGATACGCAGTATTTT	CASVRPIPAGVGIDTDTQYF
-	TRBV19	TRBJ2-2	-	TGTGCCAGTAGTACCCGGGGCGGGGAGCTGTTTTTT	CASSTRGGELFF
-	TRBV5-1	TRBJ1-1	-	TGCGCCAGCAGCTTGCGGTCGGCAGGGCCGAACACTGAAGCTTTCTTT	CASSLRSAGPNTEAFF
-	TRBV19	TRBJ1-2	-	TGTGCCAGTAGATTGCCCGGGGACTATGGCTACACCTTC	CASRLPGDYGYTF
TRBD1	TRBV7-8	TRBJ2-1	-	TGTGCCAGCAGCGTCACAGGGGGCGCCTACAATGAGCAGTTCTTC	CASSVTGGAYNEQFF
-	TRBV9	TRBJ1-3	-	TGTGCCAGCAGCCAGGAAGGCTCTGGAAACACCATATATTTT	CASSQEGSGNTIYF
-	TRBV4-1	TRBJ1-6	-	TGCGCCAGCAGCCACCCTGACAGGTCGAATTCACCCCTCCACTTT	CASSHPDRSNSPLHF
TRBD1	TRBV5-1	TRBJ2-7	-	TGCGCCAGCAGTCGAGGGACAGGGGGCTACGAGCAGTACTTC	CASSRGTGGYEQYF
TRBD2	TRBV4-2	TRBJ2-1	-	TGTGCCAGCAGCCAAGAGACTAGCGGGAGCTACAATGAGCAGTTCTTC	CASSQETSGSYNEQFF
-	TRBV6-5	TRBJ2-7	-	TGTGCCAGCTATACGAGGGATACCGGCGAGCAGTACTTC	CASYTRDTGEQYF
-	TRBV27	TRBJ1-2	-	TGTGCCAGCAGTTTGATGGGCACCTATGGCTACACCTTC	CASSLMGTYGYTF
-	TRBV19	TRBJ2-2	-	TGTGCCAGTACCCCCTGGCAACCGCGGACCGGGGAGCTGTTTTTT	CASTPWQPRTGELFF
TRBD1	TRBV11-3	TRBJ2-1	-	TGTGCCAGCAGCTCCGGGACAGGGGGGCGCAATGAGCAGTTCTTC	CASSSGTGGRNEQFF
-	TRBV28	TRBJ2-6	-	TGTGCCAGCAGTTTCGGGGGTGCGGGGGCCAACGTCCTGACTTTC	CASSFGGAGANVLTF
-	TRBV28	TRBJ1-5	few	TGTGCCAGCAGTCCGCAAAACAGTGTAAGCAATCAGCCCCAGCATTTT	CASSPQNSVSNQPQHF
-	TRBV6-5	TRBJ2-7	-	TGTGCCAGCAGTTACTCCCAGACAGGGAGGTACGAGCAGTACTTC	CASSYSQTGRYEQYF
TRBD2	TRBV27	TRBJ2-5	-	TGTGCCAGCAGGGGACTAGCGGGAGTCCCCCAAGAGACCCAGTACTTC	CASRGLAGVPQETQYF